A single sample gave rise to the 28 T cell receptor beta chains below, sequenced in a study of blood T cell repertoires in COVID-19. Sequenced by immunoSEQ multiplex PCR; TCRdb stores in-frame clones only, minus some. The sample holds approximately 190,000 clones, around four fifths seen once. Sample: peripheral blood. These receptors originate from a young man with active or convalescent COVID-19.

This rearrangement joins TRBV30 to TRBJ1-4, with 7 bases matching TRBD1. The CDR3 spans 13 residues. V was pared by 8 bases and J by 6 bases, with 9 bases of the junction left unmatched. CDR1 is GTSNPN, CDR2 SVGIG, per germline (reference sequence). Here the CDR3 DNA reads TGTGCCGGGAATACAGGGGAATATGAAAAACTGTTTTTT. This codes for CAGNTGEYEKLFF. The whole variable domain, filled in from reference TRBV30 and TRBJ1-4, reads SQTIHQWPATLVQPVGSPLSLECTVEGTSNPNLYWYRQAAGRGLQLLFYSVGIGQISSEVPQNLSASRPQDRQFILSSKKLLLSDSGFYLCAGNTGEYEKLFFGSGTQLSVL.

The V gene is TRBV19, the J gene TRBJ1-2; the D is unclear. This CDR3 is built from 11 residues. V was pared by 1 base and J by 12 bases, with 9 bases between. The germline V gene has CDR1 LNHDA and CDR2 SQIVND (reference sequence). In DNA form, the CDR3 reads TGTGCCAGTAGTATAGGAGGATGGGACACCTTC. Amino acids: CASSIGGWDTF.

The chain is built from TRBV9 and TRBJ2-3; 8 bases align to TRBD2. The V and J ends lost 1 base and 1 base, in that order; junction bases with no gene match: 2. The germline gives CDR1 SGDLS, CDR2 YYNGEE. The CDR3 spans 15 residues. Here the CDR3 reads CASSVKAGGTDTQYF. The CDR3 DNA reads as TGTGCCAGCAGCGTAAAAGCGGGAGGCACAGATACGCAGTATTTT.

This clone was detected once. This chain links TRBV5-4 with TRBJ2-3; D gene ambiguous. Germline loops: CDR1 SGHNT, CDR2 YYREEE (reference sequence). This CDR3 comprises 15 residues. The V end lost 1 base, the J end lost 3 bases, and 12 bases lay between the germline ends. The CDR3 DNA is TGTGCCAGCAGCTTGATCGCTAGTCAGACAGATACGCAGTATTTT. It yields the protein CASSLIASQTDTQYF.

This sequence joins TRBV3-1 (or the pseudogene TRBV3-2) and TRBJ2-2; D might be TRBD2 (6 bases). V was cut by 2 bases and J by 7 bases, with 8 bases left in between. Per germline, CDR1 LGHDT and CDR2 YNNKEL (reference sequence). The CDR3 covers 13 residues. The CDR3 sequence is CASSQRRDGELFF. The CDR3 DNA reads as TGTGCCAGCAGCCAAAGGAGGGACGGGGAGCTGTTTTTT.

V usage is TRBV5-1 and J usage is TRBJ1-3; possibly TRBD1 for D (5 bases). The V gene's germline CDR1 is SGHRS and CDR2 YFSETQ. Trimming pared 4 bases from V and 0 bases from J, leaving 11 bases between. There are 15 residues in the CDR3. In DNA form, the CDR3 reads TGCGCCAGCAGCCGGCGGGGGGACTCTGGAAACACCATATATTTT. Amino acid sequence: CASSRRGDSGNTIYF. The whole variable domain, filled in from reference TRBV5-1 and TRBJ1-3, reads KAGVTQTPRYLIKTRGQQVTLSCSPISGHRSVSWYQQTPGQGLQFLFEYFSETQRNKGNFPGRFSGRQFSNSRSEMNVSTLELGDSALYLCASSRRGDSGNTIYFGEGSWLTVV.

This sequence joins TRBV7-2 and TRBJ1-6, with TRBD1 matching over 7 bases. Trimming removed 7 bases from V and 4 bases from J; junction bases left unmatched: 7. The germline gives CDR1 SGHTA, CDR2 FQGNSA. The CDR3 sequence is 15 residues long. CDR3 bases: TGTGCCAGCACCCCCACGGGACAGTATAATTCACCCCTCCACTTT. It is translated as CASTPTGQYNSPLHF.

V gene TRBV21-1 combines with J gene TRBJ1-6. TRBV21-1 is classified as a pseudogene. The CDR3 consists of 15 residues. The CDR3 region is CASSKESPRNSPLHF. The CDR3 nucleotides read TGTGCCAGCAGCAAAGAGAGCCCCCGGAATTCACCCCTCCACTTT.

The genes are TRBV10-3 and TRBJ2-7; D might be TRBD2 (5 bases). The CDR3 length is 13 residues. The germline V and J ends were trimmed by 2 bases and 6 bases, with 11 bases remaining between them. CDR1 and CDR2 (germline): ENHRY, SYGVKD. CDR3 sequence (DNA): TGTGCCATCAGTGAGGCTAGCCTCGGCGAGCAGTACTTC. Its protein is CAISEASLGEQYF.

The V gene is TRBV11-2, the J gene TRBJ1-4; D gene uncertain. V was trimmed by 0 bases and J by 2 bases, leaving 10 bases between them. There are 16 residues in the CDR3. The germline V gene encodes CDR1 SGHAT and CDR2 FQNNGV. The CDR3 region is CASSLEARVTNEKLFF. In DNA form, the CDR3 reads TGTGCCAGCAGCTTAGAAGCACGGGTGACTAATGAAAAACTGTTTTTT.

The V gene is TRBV7-2, the J gene TRBJ1-1, with D possibly matching TRBD1 (6 bases). Trimming left V 6 bases short and J 4 bases short, with 18 bases between. Looked up from germline, CDR1 is SGHTA and CDR2 is FQGNSA. This CDR3 has 15 residues. CDR3 sequence: CASSFRGGAGTEAFF. CDR3 in DNA: TGTGCCAGCAGTTTTCGTGGGGGCGCCGGCACTGAAGCTTTCTTT.

This clone appeared a few times. CDR3 DNA: TGTGCCACGAACAGGGGAAACTATGGCTACACCTTC. This codes for CATNRGNYGYTF. The chain has TRBV19 and TRBJ1-2; TRBD1 agrees at 7 bases. The CDR3 consists of 12 residues. V was clipped by 10 bases and J by 2 bases; unmatched bases: 4. Germline CDR1 and CDR2: LNHDA and SQIVND (reference sequence).

This clone was counted only a few times. This chain links TRBV12-3 or TRBV12-4 with TRBJ1-5; D call uncertain. The CDR3 is 13 amino acids. V was cut by 2 bases and J by 4 bases, with 6 bases left in between. CDR3 sequence (DNA): TGTGCCAGCAGTTTATCGGAGAATCAGCCCCAGCATTTT. This sequence encodes CASSLSENQPQHF.

The genes are TRBV9 and TRBJ2-2; 7 nucleotides line up with TRBD1. V was pared by 4 bases and J by 0 bases, with 6 bases of the junction left unmatched. CDR3 length: 16 amino acids. Germline V lookup: CDR1 SGDLS, CDR2 YYNGEE. The CDR3 here is CASSLADRANTGELFF. CDR3 nucleotides: TGTGCCAGCAGCCTCGCCGACAGGGCGAACACCGGGGAGCTGTTTTTT.

The V and J genes are TRBV6-2 or TRBV6-3 and TRBJ2-7; 11 nucleotides align to TRBD2. The CDR3 covers 17 residues. Looked up from germline, CDR1 is MNHEY and CDR2 is SVGEGT. The ends lost 0 bases at V and 5 bases at J; junction bases unmatched: 9. The CDR3 protein is CASSYSILAGEIDEQYF. DNA of the CDR3: TGTGCCAGCAGTTACTCGATACTAGCGGGAGAAATCGACGAGCAGTACTTC.

The chain recombines TRBV28 with TRBJ1-2, with D tentatively TRBD1 (6 bases). The CDR3 has 18 amino acids. Germline V gene data show CDR1 as MDHEN and CDR2 as SYDVKM. V was shortened by 4 bases and J by 5 bases, with 26 bases between the two germline ends. CDR3 amino acids: CASSYFGGAQNTRYGYTF. The DNA for the CDR3 is TGTGCCAGCAGTTATTTTGGGGGGGCCCAAAATACTCGGTATGGCTACACCTTC.

The rearrangement joins TRBV24-1 to TRBJ1-5; D is possibly TRBD1 (6 bases). There are 14 residues in the CDR3. The germline V gene has CDR1 KGHDR and CDR2 SFDVKD. Trimming shortened V by 6 bases and J by 4 bases, and 12 bases separated the two germline ends. The CDR3 here is CATSTGNRNQPQHF. The CDR3, as DNA: TGTGCCACCAGTACAGGGAATCGGAATCAGCCCCAGCATTTT.

The chain couples TRBV19 to TRBJ1-2; 8 bases map to TRBD1. Germline V gives CDR1 LNHDA, CDR2 SQIVND (reference sequence). V was clipped by 3 bases and J by 6 bases; unmatched bases: 9. This CDR3 is 15 amino acids long. DNA of the CDR3: TGTGCCAGTAGTATCCGCCGCCGACAGGGGCATGGCTACACCTTC. Its translation is CASSIRRRQGHGYTF.

This rearrangement joins TRBV27 to TRBJ1-6; 10 bases are a match to TRBD1. The CDR3 spans 16 residues. Germline CDR1 and CDR2: MNHEY and SMNVEV (reference sequence). V trimming: 5 bases; J trimming: 7 bases; junction bases outside the gene matches: 8. CDR3 in amino acids: CASSPGTGDLNSPLHF. CDR3 nucleotide sequence: TGTGCCAGCAGTCCGGGGACAGGGGACCTGAATTCACCCCTCCACTTT.

V and J are TRBV6-5 and TRBJ1-2; 7 bases fit TRBD1. This CDR3 region has 13 residues. Germline V gives CDR1 MNHEY, CDR2 SVGAGI. V dropped 8 bases and J dropped 8; count of bases not matched to a gene: 11. The CDR3 coding sequence is TGTGCCAGCTACTCGACAGGGACCTTCGGCTACACCTTC. Protein sequence: CASYSTGTFGYTF.

The rearrangement uses TRBV5-8 and TRBJ2-7; no definite D call. The germline CDR1 and CDR2 sequences are SGHTS and YDEGEE. The length of the CDR3 is 14 residues. V lost 6 bases, J lost 3 bases, and 16 bases lay in between. In DNA form, the CDR3 reads TGTGCCAGCAAGGCTGCAGGAATCGACTACGAGCAGTACTTC. Its protein product is CASKAAGIDYEQYF.

The chain uses TRBV9 and TRBJ2-1; 12 bases are shared with TRBD2. V shed 0 bases and J 3 bases; nucleotides not matched to a gene: 4. CDR1 is SGDLS, CDR2 YYNGEE, per germline. The length of the CDR3 is 17 residues. DNA for the CDR3: TGTGCCAGCAGCGTAGCTTCACTAGCGGGGGGCTACAATGAGCAGTTCTTC. This sequence encodes CASSVASLAGGYNEQFF.

This sequence joins TRBV19 and TRBJ1-2, with a possible D match to TRBD1 (5 bases). V was clipped by 7 bases and J by 8 bases, with 17 bases between them. Germline V gives CDR1 LNHDA, CDR2 SQIVND (reference sequence). CDR3 size: 13 residues. This CDR3 is CASTPQGGGGYTF. The CDR3 DNA reads as TGTGCCAGTACCCCTCAGGGAGGAGGAGGCTACACCTTC.

The V gene is TRBV7-3, the J gene TRBJ1-6; 7 bases fit TRBD1. Unmatched junction bases numbered 4, after V lost 4 bases and J lost 4 bases. This CDR3 is 15 amino acids long. Looked up from germline, CDR1 is SGHTA and CDR2 is FQGTGA. For the CDR3, the DNA is TGTGCCAGCAGCTCGACGGGACAGTATAATTCACCCCTCCACTTT. Translating gives CASSSTGQYNSPLHF.

The V and J genes are TRBV5-6 and TRBJ1-4; D call uncertain. Looked up from germline, CDR1 is SGHDT and CDR2 is YYEEEE. The CDR3 consists of 15 residues. V shed 0 bases and J shed 8 bases, with 14 bases lying between them. Here the CDR3 DNA reads TGTGCCAGCAGCTTGGCGAGGGCGGGAGAAGAAAAACTGTTTTTT. Protein: CASSLARAGEEKLFF.

The genes are TRBV7-9 and TRBJ2-3; 7 positions agree with TRBD1. CDR1 and CDR2 (germline): SEHNR, FQNEAQ (reference sequence). J gave up 5 bases and V 4 bases, and 12 bases lay outside the gene matches. The CDR3 has 16 residues. The CDR3 protein is CASSSRSGTVGDTQYF. CDR3 in DNA: TGTGCCAGCAGCTCGCGTTCCGGGACAGTTGGAGATACGCAGTATTTT. Full variable domain (outside the CDR3, taken from reference TRBV7-9 and TRBJ2-3): DTGVSQNPRHKITKRGQNVTFRCDPISEHNRLYWYRQTLGQGPEFLTYFQNEAQLEKSRLLSDRFSAERPKGSFSTLEIQRTEQGDSAMYLCASSSRSGTVGDTQYFGPGTRLTVL.

This CDR3 reads CASSLWGQRPYGYTF. DNA for the CDR3: TGTGCCAGCAGTTTATGGGGACAGAGGCCATATGGCTACACCTTC. V is TRBV28 and J is TRBJ1-2, with 7 bases lining up with TRBD1. In germline, CDR1 is MDHEN, CDR2 SYDVKM. The CDR3 runs 15 residues. The ends lost 0 bases at V and 5 bases at J; junction bases unmatched: 6.

CDR3 residues: CASSSPGTSLGNEQFF. The DNA of the CDR3 is TGTGCCAGCAGTTCCCCCGGGACTAGTTTGGGCAATGAGCAGTTCTTC. This chain joins TRBV6-6 and TRBJ2-1; 8 positions agree with TRBD2. Germline values: CDR1 MNHNY, CDR2 SVGAGI (reference sequence). This CDR3 contains 16 residues. Losses at the gene ends were 4 bases for V and 6 bases for J; bases not matched to a gene: 11.